These 26 T cell receptor beta chains share one sample of origin, sequenced in a study of blood T cell repertoires in COVID-19. Method: immunoSEQ multiplex PCR; TCRdb's copy keeps in-frame clones and lacks some. The data hold about 290,000 clones, with approximately 89% observed a single time. The specimen was peripheral blood. All receptors derive from a woman in her thirties with COVID-19, enrolled during active disease.

This chain uses TRBV12-3 or TRBV12-4 with TRBJ2-3; TRBD2 aligns across 7 bases. The CDR3 covers 13 residues. Trimming removed 6 bases from V and 9 bases from J; junction bases left unmatched: 9. CDR3 sequence: CASSPVPAGTQYF. The CDR3 DNA is TGTGCCAGCAGCCCCGTCCCAGCGGGAACGCAGTATTTT.

V is TRBV5-1 and J is TRBJ1-4; 7 bases agree with TRBD1. The CDR3 covers 14 residues. Germline values: CDR1 SGHRS, CDR2 YFSETQ. Unmatched junction bases numbered 10, after V lost 6 bases and J lost 8 bases. The chain's CDR3 is CASNEGAGVEKLFF. CDR3 nucleotides: TGCGCCAGCAACGAGGGGGCAGGAGTAGAAAAACTGTTTTTT.

V usage is TRBV4-1 and J usage is TRBJ1-1; 7 bases map to TRBD1. This CDR3 contains 15 residues. Germline V gene sequence: CDR1 MGHRA, CDR2 YSYEKL. The V segment lost 3 bases and the J segment 1 base; nucleotides outside the gene matches: 5. For the CDR3, the DNA is TGCGCCAGCAGCCAGACAGGGTTTGGGAACACTGAAGCTTTCTTT. Translating gives CASSQTGFGNTEAFF.

This clone was seen once. The chain links TRBV7-9 to TRBJ1-1; D uncertain. Germline lookup yields CDR1 SEHNR and CDR2 FQNEAQ (reference sequence). This CDR3 has 13 residues. Trimming took off 2 bases at V and 4 bases at J, with 8 bases between the two ends. CDR3 DNA sequence: TGTGCCAGCAGCTTACCGCCGGGCACTGAAGCTTTCTTT. Its translation: CASSLPPGTEAFF.

The CDR3 sequence: CASTPLGTGKYGGYTF. Here the CDR3 DNA reads TGTGCCAGCACCCCTCTTGGGACAGGTAAGTATGGTGGCTACACCTTC. The chain carries TRBV2 and TRBJ1-2; 8 bases map to TRBD1. The CDR3 has 16 amino acids. CDR1 is SNHLY, CDR2 FYNNEI, per germline. The ends lost 7 bases at V and 7 bases at J; junction bases unmatched: 17.

The chain has TRBV7-9 and TRBJ2-7, with a weak D call TRBD1 (6 bases). Trimming stripped 1 base from V and 10 bases from J, with 14 bases between. Germline V gene lookup returns CDR1 SEHNR and CDR2 FQNEAQ (reference sequence). This CDR3 has 13 residues. CDR3 DNA sequence: TGTGCCAGCAGCTTAGAACAGGGACGGAGACAGTACTTC. It encodes CASSLEQGRRQYF.

The rearrangement links TRBV6-5 to TRBJ1-2, with 7 bases fitting TRBD1. Losses at the gene ends were 2 bases for V and 0 bases for J; bases not matched to a gene: 6. This CDR3 comprises 16 residues. Germline assignment: CDR1 MNHEY and CDR2 SVGAGI. CDR3 residues: CASSYGTASANYGYTF. In DNA form, the CDR3 reads TGTGCCAGCAGTTACGGGACAGCCTCAGCTAACTATGGCTACACCTTC.

The CDR3 DNA follows: TGTGCCAGCGGGGGGGGGCCGACCTACAATGAGCAGTTCTTC. Translation gives CASGGGPTYNEQFF. This chain uses TRBV2 with TRBJ2-1, with TRBD2 as a possible D gene (7 bases). V shed 8 bases and J shed 2 bases, with 13 bases lying between them. This CDR3 has 14 residues. The germline gives CDR1 SNHLY, CDR2 FYNNEI.

The rearrangement links TRBV5-5 to TRBJ1-5; D unclear. Between the trimmed V and J ends, which lost 4 bases and 3 bases, there was a span of 14 bases. The CDR3 runs to 15 residues. CDR1 is SGHKS and CDR2 is YYEKEE in the germline V gene (reference sequence). In DNA, the CDR3 is TGTGCCAGCAGCGCCCCCGGGGTACACAATCAGCCCCAGCATTTT. This encodes CASSAPGVHNQPQHF.

This chain uses TRBV23-1 with TRBJ1-3; D uncertain. Being an ORF, TRBV23-1 has a function that is uncertain. V was cut by 0 bases and J by 0 bases, with 9 bases left in between. The CDR3 extends over 16 amino acids. CDR3 sequence reads: CASSQSRGNSGNTIYF. In DNA, the CDR3 is TGCGCCAGCAGTCAATCAAGAGGGAACTCTGGAAACACCATATATTTT.

V and J are TRBV19 and TRBJ2-7; D perhaps matches TRBD1 (5 bases). Germline V gives CDR1 LNHDA, CDR2 SQIVND (reference sequence). The CDR3 is 12 residues long. Trimming pared 2 bases from V and 6 bases from J, leaving 8 bases between. The CDR3 sequence: CASSIQGSEQYF. In DNA, the CDR3 is TGTGCCAGTAGTATACAGGGTTCCGAGCAGTACTTC.

The chain uses TRBV15 and TRBJ1-2, with a tentative D call TRBD1 (5 bases). The CDR3 spans 13 residues. Trimming left V 3 bases short and J 8 bases short, with 13 bases between. CDR1 and CDR2 from the germline V gene are LNHNV and YYDKDF (reference sequence). CDR3 sequence reads: CATSRGGAFGYTF. The CDR3 DNA follows: TGTGCCACCAGCAGGGGCGGGGCGTTCGGCTACACCTTC.

This chain joins TRBV5-5 and TRBJ1-1; D may be TRBD1 (5 bases). Germline V gene sequence: CDR1 SGHKS, CDR2 YYEKEE (reference sequence). This CDR3 is built from 14 residues. V lost 1 base and J 7 bases, leaving 14 bases between the germline ends. Here the CDR3 DNA reads TGTGCCAGCAGCTTGACTAGGGCGGGGGTTGAAGCTTTCTTT. Its protein is CASSLTRAGVEAFF.

This clone has just one count. The V gene is TRBV4-2, the J gene TRBJ2-1, with 10 bases that match TRBD2. CDR3 length: 17 residues. From germline, CDR1 is LGHNA and CDR2 YNFKEQ. The J segment lost 4 bases and the V segment lost 0 bases, leaving 6 bases of the junction unmatched. CDR3 sequence: CASSQDFVLAGYNEQFF. The CDR3 coding sequence is TGTGCCAGCAGCCAAGACTTTGTACTAGCGGGGTACAATGAGCAGTTCTTC.

The V call is TRBV5-5, the J call TRBJ1-4; no firm D call. CDR3 size: 12 residues. CDR1 and CDR2 from the germline V gene are SGHKS and YYEKEE (reference sequence). Trimming left V 5 bases short and J 8 bases short, with 10 bases between. DNA for the CDR3: TGTGCCAGCAGTAGCGGACGGGAAAAACTGTTTTTT. Encoded protein: CASSSGREKLFF.

The V gene is TRBV19, the J gene TRBJ1-5, with a tentative D call TRBD1 (5 bases). Trimming left V 7 bases short and J 2 bases short, with 18 bases between. CDR1 LNHDA and CDR2 SQIVND come from the germline V gene (reference sequence). The CDR3 is 16 residues long. CDR3 loop: CASNRHRREGNQPQHF. In nucleotides, the CDR3 is TGTGCCAGTAATCGTCACAGGCGGGAAGGCAATCAGCCCCAGCATTTT.

The chain combines TRBV7-9 with TRBJ1-1; 8 bases line up with TRBD1. The CDR3 spans 17 residues. Trimming removed 5 bases from V and 6 bases from J; junction bases left unmatched: 17. From germline, CDR1 is SEHNR and CDR2 FQNEAQ (reference sequence). The CDR3 region has the DNA TGTGCCAGCAGCCCGCTCAGGGGGCACTGGGCCCCTTCTGAAGCTTTCTTT. Its protein is CASSPLRGHWAPSEAFF.

CDR3 in DNA: TGTGCCAGCAGCTTAGGCGGGGATGAGCAGTTCTTC. Amino acids: CASSLGGDEQFF. The V call is TRBV11-3, the J call TRBJ2-1, with D perhaps matching TRBD2 (6 bases). The CDR3 covers 12 residues. V lost 1 base to trimming and J lost 8 bases, with 6 bases between them. Germline CDR1 is SGHNT and CDR2 is YENEEA.

This chain uses TRBV7-9 with TRBJ2-3, with TRBD2 matching over 11 bases. Germline V lookup: CDR1 SEHNR, CDR2 FQNEAQ (reference sequence). The CDR3 runs 18 residues. Trimming removed 4 bases from V and 1 base from J; junction bases left unmatched: 10. CDR3 coding DNA: TGTGCCAGCAGCTATACTAGCGGGGGCTCGGGGGGCACAGATACGCAGTATTTT. Protein: CASSYTSGGSGGTDTQYF. Full variable domain (outside the CDR3, taken from reference TRBV7-9 and TRBJ2-3): DTGVSQNPRHKITKRGQNVTFRCDPISEHNRLYWYRQTLGQGPEFLTYFQNEAQLEKSRLLSDRFSAERPKGSFSTLEIQRTEQGDSAMYLCASSYTSGGSGGTDTQYFGPGTRLTVL.

CDR3 region: CASSQVGGVNGELFF. CDR3 sequence (DNA): TGTGCCAGCAGCCAAGTAGGAGGGGTCAACGGGGAGCTGTTTTTT. The rearrangement joins TRBV14 to TRBJ2-2; tentatively, D is TRBD2 (6 bases). Trimming took off 1 base at V and 7 bases at J, with 13 bases between the two ends. This CDR3 region has 15 residues. Germline V gene data show CDR1 as SGHDN and CDR2 as FVKESK.

This chain joins TRBV29-1 and TRBJ2-7; weak D call: TRBD1 (6 bases). The CDR3 is made up of 13 amino acids. The germline V gene has CDR1 SQVTM and CDR2 ANQGSEA. V lost 7 bases to trimming and J lost 1 base, with 14 bases between them. CDR3 in DNA: TGCAGCGCCCGAGGGGGTAGGTCCTACGAGCAGTACTTC. Residues: CSARGGRSYEQYF.

V gene TRBV5-5 combines with J gene TRBJ2-5; D possibly corresponds to TRBD2 (5 bases). CDR3 length equals 12 residues. Germline V CDR1 and CDR2: SGHKS, YYEKEE (reference sequence). Trimming removed 5 bases at V and 5 bases at J, with 10 bases between. The CDR3 reads CASRGGGETQYF. The CDR3 nucleotides read TGTGCCAGCAGAGGAGGTGGGGAGACCCAGTACTTC.

The chain uses TRBV19 and TRBJ1-1; unclear D gene. Germline V lookup: CDR1 LNHDA, CDR2 SQIVND (reference sequence). V was pared by 0 bases and J by 7 bases, with 9 bases between. The length of the CDR3 is 13 residues. In DNA form, the CDR3 reads TGTGCCAGTAGTATAGATTTCTTCCGTGAAGCTTTCTTT. Amino acids: CASSIDFFREAFF.

V is TRBV7-2 and J is TRBJ2-3; D is unclear. The CDR3 loop spans 15 amino acids. V was cut by 1 base and J by 0 bases, with 8 bases left in between. In germline, CDR1 is SGHTA, CDR2 FQGNSA. The CDR3 spells CASSLERASTDTQYF. The CDR3 region has the DNA TGTGCCAGCAGCTTAGAGAGAGCTAGCACAGATACGCAGTATTTT.

The gene calls are TRBV11-2 and TRBJ1-6; TRBD1 matches at 7 bases. Germline CDR1 and CDR2: SGHAT and FQNNGV. The CDR3 length is 16 residues. Trimming took 1 base from V and 7 from J; bases not matched to a gene: 7. In DNA, the CDR3 is TGTGCCAGCAGCTTAGTGGGACAGCGATTAAATTCACCCCTCCACTTT. This gives the protein CASSLVGQRLNSPLHF.

The chain recombines TRBV3-1 (or the pseudogene TRBV3-2) with TRBJ1-6, with D unresolved. CDR3 size: 16 residues. V was cut by 4 bases and J by 2 bases, with 12 bases left in between. Germline V gives CDR1 LGHDT, CDR2 YNNKEL (reference sequence). The CDR3 DNA reads TGTGCCAGCAGCCCAGGCTCCCAACCCTATAATTCACCCCTCCACTTT. Translation gives CASSPGSQPYNSPLHF.